This TCR beta chain appears in the sequencing data of a study of T-cell reconstitution after alpha-beta-depleted transplantation in children. Study observations and caveats: Several hundred expanded graft clones reportedly were the source of alpha-beta T cells about two months after transplant. T-cell counts and diversity at one year following transplant were attributed mainly to newly produced T cells. Some patients showed high day-60 TCRbeta diversity, which derived from surviving recipient T cells and thymic progenitors.

Unique molecular identifiers were used in preparing the TCRbeta library. TCRdb fed the PCR reads into MiXCR, producing one record per CDR3 protein. Among 700,000 to 850,000 distinct CDR3 sequences, 16% were seen once, and the ten largest hold roughly 4.8%. Notes on this clonotype: The target antigen is unknown.

V trimming: 6 bases; J trimming: 6 bases; junction bases outside the gene matches: 5. This CDR3 has 13 residues. The input for sequencing was PBMCs, mostly from graft donor cells, taken 360 days after TCRalphabeta/CD19-depleted stem cell transplant. This rearrangement joins TRBV12-3 or TRBV12-4 to TRBJ1-1; 9 bases line up with TRBD1. This TCR came from a male patient aged 10 to 17 who had a stem cell transplant for acute lymphoblastic leukemia, so the T cells may come from the graft donor. The CDR3 reads CASRPQGAAEAFF. CDR3 DNA: TGTGCCAGCAGGCCACAGGGGGCCGCTGAAGCTTTCTTT.